This T cell receptor (beta chain) was captured by sequencing in a study of post-analysis software for immune sequencing data. General study points: Roughly 5 TRBV segments, TRBV5-6, TRBV5-1 and TRBV20-1 among them, were found more frequent in patients than controls. People with multiple sclerosis had a significantly lower normalized Chao1 diversity than controls did.

Prepared libraries of TCR beta cDNA carried unique molecular identifiers. Starting from around 0.96 to 9.9 million T cells, the study yielded approximately 500,000 cDNA molecules. TCRdb fed the PCR reads into MiXCR, producing one record per CDR3 protein. Altogether 350,000 to 500,000 distinct CDR3 sequences are present, 39% being singletons, with the ten largest covering less than 10%. On this clonotype: Its antigen remains unidentified.

This CDR3 region has 17 residues. Germline assignment: CDR1 SGHTA and CDR2 FQGNSA. This chain links TRBV7-2 with TRBJ2-5; D may be TRBD2 (5 bases). The assigned J gene may be wrong: the sequence end matches TRBJ2-7 better. What was sequenced was blood. The sequence derives from a girl aged 2-9 years with multiple sclerosis. The CDR3 sequence is CASSLVLPSSGKYEQYF. For the CDR3, the DNA is TGTGCCAGCAGCTTAGTTCTCCCGAGCAGCGGCAAGTACGAGCAGTACTTC.